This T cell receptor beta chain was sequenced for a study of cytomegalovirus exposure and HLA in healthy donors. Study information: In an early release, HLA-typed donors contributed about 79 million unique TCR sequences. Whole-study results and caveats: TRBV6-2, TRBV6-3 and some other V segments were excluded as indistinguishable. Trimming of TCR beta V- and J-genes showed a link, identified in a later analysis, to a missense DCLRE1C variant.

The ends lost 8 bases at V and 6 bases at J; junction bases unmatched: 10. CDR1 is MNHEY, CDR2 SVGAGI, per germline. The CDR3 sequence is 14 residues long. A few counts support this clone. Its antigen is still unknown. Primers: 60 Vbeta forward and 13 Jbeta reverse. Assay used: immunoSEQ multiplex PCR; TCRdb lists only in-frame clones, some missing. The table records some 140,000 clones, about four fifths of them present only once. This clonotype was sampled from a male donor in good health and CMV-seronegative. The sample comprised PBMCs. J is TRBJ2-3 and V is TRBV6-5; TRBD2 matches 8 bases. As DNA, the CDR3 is TGTGCCAGCGCGGGGACGGGGGGGCACGATACGCAGTATTTT. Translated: CASAGTGGHDTQYF.